This T cell receptor (beta chain) was recorded in a study of blood T cell repertoires in COVID-19. In the study's own analysis: Using reference gene primer amplification, nucleated cell counts were estimated. The method was immunoSEQ multiplex PCR; TCRdb's version includes in-frame clones alone and lacks a portion of them. Clonal size and the V and J genes are those of that table, whereas D and trimming came from the DNA. The data contain 340,000 or so clones, around 87% of them singletons. The CDR3 covers 13 residues. In germline, CDR1 is SGHRS, CDR2 YFSETQ. V lost 5 bases to trimming and J lost 3 bases; unmatched junction nucleotides: 4.

This sequence joins TRBV5-1 and TRBJ2-7, with 8 bases fitting TRBD2. Sample: peripheral blood. The clonotype originates from a man aged 50 to 59 with active or convalescent COVID-19. CDR3 bases: TGCGCCAGCAGAGTGCTAGCGGGCTACGAGCAGTACTTC. This codes for CASRVLAGYEQYF.